This TCR beta chain was recovered during a study of blood T cell repertoires in COVID-19. As for the study in general: Acute and convalescent COVID-19 specimens originated in the United States, Italy and Spain.

TCRdb keeps only in-frame clones here, not all; method: immunoSEQ multiplex PCR. The sample shows roughly 200,000 clones, less than 85% of them seen only once. CDR1 is SGHTA, CDR2 FQGTGA, per germline. V gave up 5 bases and J gave up 5 bases; unmatched junction bases: 8. The CDR3 totals 14 residues. This sequence was found in a man aged 45 to 65 who had recovered from COVID-19. The J gene is TRBJ2-7, the V gene TRBV7-3; 8 bases align to TRBD1. Material for sequencing was peripheral blood. CDR3 sequence reads: CASSRQGKYDEQYF. The CDR3 bases are TGTGCCAGCAGCCGACAGGGGAAGTACGACGAGCAGTACTTC.